These T cell receptor beta chains were read from a single sample in a study of CD8+ T cells in alopecia areata. Method: immunoSEQ multiplex PCR; TCRdb's copy keeps in-frame clones and lacks some. Altogether 180,000 or so clones are present, approximately 50% being singletons, with the ten largest covering around 9.1%. The specimen was CD8+ T cells sorted from blood, collected around week 53, from a patient treated with tofacitinib. The receptors were gathered from a human donor with alopecia areata. The CDR3 runs from the conserved cysteine through the conserved F or W. The order of the fields is CDR3 DNA, CDR3 protein, D gene, V gene, clone size, J gene. D genes are given only for firm matches. Some rows have no size entry. The others give once, few or many, or a class for an expanded clone.

cdr3_nt: TGTGCCAGTAGTCGGGACAGGGATCAGCCCCAGCATTTT
cdr3_aa: CASSRDRDQPQHF
d_call: TRBD1
v_call: TRBV19
clone_size: -
j_call: TRBJ1-5

cdr3_nt: TGCAGTGCTTTTTTGGGAGAGACCCAGTACTTC
cdr3_aa: CSAFLGETQYF
d_call: -
v_call: TRBV20-1
clone_size: once
j_call: TRBJ2-5

cdr3_nt: TGTGCCAGCAGTTACGCCCTGACCGGGGGAGCAGATACGCAGTATTTT
cdr3_aa: CASSYALTGGADTQYF
d_call: -
v_call: TRBV6-5
clone_size: -
j_call: TRBJ2-3

cdr3_nt: TGTGCTAGTGGCCCGCCCGGACAGGGGCTCGATGGCTACACCTTC
cdr3_aa: CASGPPGQGLDGYTF
d_call: TRBD1
v_call: TRBV12-5
clone_size: once
j_call: TRBJ1-2

cdr3_nt: TGTGCCAGCACCCGACAGGGGGATCAGCCCCAGCATTTT
cdr3_aa: CASTRQGDQPQHF
d_call: TRBD1
v_call: TRBV7-2
clone_size: few
j_call: TRBJ1-5

cdr3_nt: TGCGCCAGCAGCGTGGCCGGGACAGGGTATGAGGAGCAGTACTTC
cdr3_aa: CASSVAGTGYEEQYF
d_call: TRBD1
v_call: TRBV5-1
clone_size: -
j_call: TRBJ2-7

cdr3_nt: TGTGCCAGCAGCTCGGGACGCCCTTTCACTGAAGCTTTCTTT
cdr3_aa: CASSSGRPFTEAFF
d_call: -
v_call: TRBV6-6
clone_size: -
j_call: TRBJ1-1

cdr3_nt: TGTGCCAGCAGCCTACCGGCAGGCCCTCTTAAAGGCGAGCAGTACTTC
cdr3_aa: CASSLPAGPLKGEQYF
d_call: -
v_call: TRBV7-8
clone_size: -
j_call: TRBJ2-7

cdr3_nt: TGTGCCAGCAGCTTGGGGGAAGCCACTGAAGCTTTCTTT
cdr3_aa: CASSLGEATEAFF
d_call: -
v_call: TRBV5-6
clone_size: -
j_call: TRBJ1-1

cdr3_nt: TGTGCCATCAGTGAGTCGGCAGGGACGAACACCGGGGAGCTGTTTTTT
cdr3_aa: CAISESAGTNTGELFF
d_call: -
v_call: TRBV10-3
clone_size: -
j_call: TRBJ2-2

cdr3_nt: TGCAGCGTTGATGTGGGGGAGATACCAGGCTACATCTTC
cdr3_aa: CSVDVGEIPGYIF
d_call: -
v_call: TRBV29-1
clone_size: -
j_call: TRBJ1-2

cdr3_nt: TGTGCCAGCAGCCCAACTGACTCCTACGAGCAGTACTTC
cdr3_aa: CASSPTDSYEQYF
d_call: -
v_call: TRBV7-3
clone_size: -
j_call: TRBJ2-7

cdr3_nt: TGTGCCAGCACTTTCGGGACTGCCTCCTACGAGCAGTACTTC
cdr3_aa: CASTFGTASYEQYF
d_call: -
v_call: TRBV5-4
clone_size: -
j_call: TRBJ2-7

cdr3_nt: TGTGCCAGCAGTCCAACAGCGGGGACAGGGACCTATGGCTACACCTTC
cdr3_aa: CASSPTAGTGTYGYTF
d_call: TRBD1
v_call: TRBV27
clone_size: -
j_call: TRBJ1-2

cdr3_nt: TGTGCCAGCAGTGCTGGCTGGGCAGAGATTAATAGCAATCAGCCCCAGCATTTT
cdr3_aa: CASSAGWAEINSNQPQHF
d_call: -
v_call: TRBV6-1
clone_size: -
j_call: TRBJ1-5

cdr3_nt: TGTGCCAGCGCCAGGGGGGTTAGCAATCAGCCCCAGCATTTT
cdr3_aa: CASARGVSNQPQHF
d_call: TRBD1
v_call: TRBV6-5
clone_size: -
j_call: TRBJ1-5

cdr3_nt: TGTGCCAGCAGTCCCTCTTGGACAGATACGCAGTATTTT
cdr3_aa: CASSPSWTDTQYF
d_call: -
v_call: TRBV6-5
clone_size: few
j_call: TRBJ2-3

cdr3_nt: TGTGCCAGCAGCTTAGTGACGGACGAGCAGTACTTC
cdr3_aa: CASSLVTDEQYF
d_call: -
v_call: TRBV11-2
clone_size: -
j_call: TRBJ2-7

cdr3_nt: TGTGCCAGCAGTGGACAGTACCAAGAGACCCAGTACTTC
cdr3_aa: CASSGQYQETQYF
d_call: -
v_call: TRBV6-5
clone_size: -
j_call: TRBJ2-5

cdr3_nt: TGCGCCAGCAGTCAAGGTACAGACTCCTACGAGCAGTACTTC
cdr3_aa: CASSQGTDSYEQYF
d_call: -
v_call: TRBV4-1
clone_size: few
j_call: TRBJ2-7

cdr3_nt: TGCGCCAGCAGCCCTCGGACAGGGGGAAACAATCAGCCCCAGCATTTT
cdr3_aa: CASSPRTGGNNQPQHF
d_call: TRBD1
v_call: TRBV4-1
clone_size: medium-sized
j_call: TRBJ1-5

cdr3_nt: TGTGCCAGCAGCGTAGACGGCAGCCAAGAGACCCAGTACTTC
cdr3_aa: CASSVDGSQETQYF
d_call: -
v_call: TRBV9
clone_size: -
j_call: TRBJ2-5

cdr3_nt: TGTGCCATCAGTAGCGGGGGGTACGAGCAGTACTTC
cdr3_aa: CAISSGGYEQYF
d_call: TRBD2
v_call: TRBV10-3
clone_size: many
j_call: TRBJ2-7

cdr3_nt: TGTGCCAGCAGCCCCACACCCTCAGGTCTATACGAGCAGTACTTC
cdr3_aa: CASSPTPSGLYEQYF
d_call: -
v_call: TRBV7-9
clone_size: few
j_call: TRBJ2-7

cdr3_nt: TGCGCCAGCAGCTTGGTTGGTGGCACCGGGGAGCTGTTTTTT
cdr3_aa: CASSLVGGTGELFF
d_call: -
v_call: TRBV5-1
clone_size: few
j_call: TRBJ2-2

cdr3_nt: TGTGCCAGCAGCCAAGGGACAGGGGGCGGCTATGGCTACACCTTC
cdr3_aa: CASSQGTGGGYGYTF
d_call: TRBD1
v_call: TRBV7-2
clone_size: few
j_call: TRBJ1-2

cdr3_nt: TGTGCCAGCAGCCCACGGGACAGGGGGGATCAGCCCCAGCATTTT
cdr3_aa: CASSPRDRGDQPQHF
d_call: TRBD1
v_call: TRBV5-4
clone_size: -
j_call: TRBJ1-5

cdr3_nt: TGTGCCAGCAGTAAGGACAGGGACGCCTACAATGAGCAGTTCTTC
cdr3_aa: CASSKDRDAYNEQFF
d_call: TRBD1
v_call: TRBV7-9
clone_size: -
j_call: TRBJ2-1

cdr3_nt: TGTGCCAGTAGTGCAGAGGGGGGTTACAATGAGCAGTTCTTC
cdr3_aa: CASSAEGGYNEQFF
d_call: -
v_call: TRBV19
clone_size: -
j_call: TRBJ2-1

cdr3_nt: TGTGCCTACCAGACAGGGATAATAGGCTACACCTTC
cdr3_aa: CAYQTGIIGYTF
d_call: TRBD1
v_call: TRBV30
clone_size: -
j_call: TRBJ1-2

cdr3_nt: TGCAGTGCTCGACTGGGAGAGACCCAGTACTTC
cdr3_aa: CSARLGETQYF
d_call: -
v_call: TRBV20-1
clone_size: -
j_call: TRBJ2-5

cdr3_nt: TGTGCCTGGAGTATCGGGAATGAGCAGTTCTTC
cdr3_aa: CAWSIGNEQFF
d_call: -
v_call: TRBV30
clone_size: -
j_call: TRBJ2-1

cdr3_nt: TGTGCCAGCAGCTTAACGCCGCGCACAGATACGCAGTATTTT
cdr3_aa: CASSLTPRTDTQYF
d_call: -
v_call: TRBV7-3
clone_size: -
j_call: TRBJ2-3

cdr3_nt: TGTGCCAGCAGCTTAGTTTGGTCCTACGAGCAGTACTTC
cdr3_aa: CASSLVWSYEQYF
d_call: -
v_call: TRBV7-9
clone_size: many
j_call: TRBJ2-7

cdr3_nt: TGCGCCAGCAGCTCGGGACGGACCCTACGGAATTCACCCCTCCACTTT
cdr3_aa: CASSSGRTLRNSPLHF
d_call: -
v_call: TRBV4-1
clone_size: -
j_call: TRBJ1-6

cdr3_nt: TGTGCCAGCAGCGCGACAGGGGGCTGGGGTGGCTACACCTTC
cdr3_aa: CASSATGGWGGYTF
d_call: TRBD1
v_call: TRBV9
clone_size: once
j_call: TRBJ1-2

cdr3_nt: TGTGCCACCAGCAGAGACTCGGGCCTCTCCTACGAGCAGTACTTC
cdr3_aa: CATSRDSGLSYEQYF
d_call: -
v_call: TRBV15
clone_size: -
j_call: TRBJ2-7

cdr3_nt: TGCGCCAGCAGCTTTCTACGGAACACCGGGGAGCTGTTTTTT
cdr3_aa: CASSFLRNTGELFF
d_call: -
v_call: TRBV5-1
clone_size: -
j_call: TRBJ2-2

cdr3_nt: TGTGCCTCCCGCCCATCCCAAGCTAACTATGGCTACACCTTC
cdr3_aa: CASRPSQANYGYTF
d_call: -
v_call: TRBV7-2
clone_size: few
j_call: TRBJ1-2

cdr3_nt: TGTGCCAGCAGCTATCAGGGGGCCTACAATGAGCAGTTCTTC
cdr3_aa: CASSYQGAYNEQFF
d_call: TRBD1
v_call: TRBV13
clone_size: -
j_call: TRBJ2-1

cdr3_nt: TGTGCCATCAGTGAGCCCGAAGGCCGGGGCCAAGCTTTCTTT
cdr3_aa: CAISEPEGRGQAFF
d_call: -
v_call: TRBV10-3
clone_size: many
j_call: TRBJ1-1

cdr3_nt: TGTGCCAGCAGTTCTGGCGGGGGGTCCCCCTCCTACAATGAGCAGTTCTTC
cdr3_aa: CASSSGGGSPSYNEQFF
d_call: TRBD2
v_call: TRBV27
clone_size: -
j_call: TRBJ2-1

cdr3_nt: TGTGCCAGCAGCTACAAGACAGGCTTTCGCAATCAGCCCCAGCATTTT
cdr3_aa: CASSYKTGFRNQPQHF
d_call: -
v_call: TRBV7-3
clone_size: few
j_call: TRBJ1-5

cdr3_nt: TGTGCCAGCAGTCTCCGACAGAACTATGGCTACACCTTC
cdr3_aa: CASSLRQNYGYTF
d_call: -
v_call: TRBV27
clone_size: -
j_call: TRBJ1-2

cdr3_nt: TGTGCCAGCGGAAGACTGGGGGATGAGCAGTTCTTC
cdr3_aa: CASGRLGDEQFF
d_call: -
v_call: TRBV6-5
clone_size: -
j_call: TRBJ2-1

cdr3_nt: TGTGCCAGCAGCTTATCAGGGGTAGGCAATCAGCCCCAGCATTTT
cdr3_aa: CASSLSGVGNQPQHF
d_call: -
v_call: TRBV7-8
clone_size: -
j_call: TRBJ1-5

cdr3_nt: TGTGCCAGCAGCCAAGGCGGTGAAAACGGGGAGCTGTTTTTT
cdr3_aa: CASSQGGENGELFF
d_call: -
v_call: TRBV4-2
clone_size: -
j_call: TRBJ2-2

cdr3_nt: TGTGCCAGCAGCTTAGCCCTGGGGGGTGGTAACATTCAGTACTTC
cdr3_aa: CASSLALGGGNIQYF
d_call: -
v_call: TRBV11-2
clone_size: -
j_call: TRBJ2-4

cdr3_nt: TGTGCCAGCAGCCTGAACTCCTATAATTCACCCCTCCACTTT
cdr3_aa: CASSLNSYNSPLHF
d_call: -
v_call: TRBV4-2
clone_size: -
j_call: TRBJ1-6

cdr3_nt: TGTGCCAGCAGTTTATCGGGGGGAAGCAATCAGCCCCAGCATTTT
cdr3_aa: CASSLSGGSNQPQHF
d_call: -
v_call: TRBV27
clone_size: -
j_call: TRBJ1-5